This T cell receptor beta chain was identified in a study of blood T cell repertoires in COVID-19. Overall study: Specimens from acute and convalescent COVID-19 originated in the United States, Italy and Spain. Sample material is recorded as cDNA or gDNA derived from T cells, B-cell-depleted T cells, or PBMCs.

In its sample, this clone was seen many times. Methods used by the authors: Estimates of nucleated cell counts were drawn from the amplification of reference gene primers. TCRdb's table, derived via immunoSEQ multiplex PCR, lists solely in-frame clones and lacks some. The V and J calls and the clone size are those of that table, but D and trimming were determined from the DNA. The table has about 120,000 clones, approximately 85% seen once. Between the trimmed V and J ends, which lost 5 bases and 2 bases, there was a span of 10 bases. Germline V lookup: CDR1 LNHDA, CDR2 SQIVND (reference sequence). The CDR3 spans 15 residues.

The TCR was taken from a human donor in a cohort sampled during active COVID-19. The sequenced sample consisted of peripheral blood. V usage is TRBV19 and J usage is TRBJ2-6, with D unresolved. CDR3 bases: TGTGCCAGTAGTCAAGACTCGGCTGGGGCCAACGTCCTGACTTTC. Amino acid sequence: CASSQDSAGANVLTF.